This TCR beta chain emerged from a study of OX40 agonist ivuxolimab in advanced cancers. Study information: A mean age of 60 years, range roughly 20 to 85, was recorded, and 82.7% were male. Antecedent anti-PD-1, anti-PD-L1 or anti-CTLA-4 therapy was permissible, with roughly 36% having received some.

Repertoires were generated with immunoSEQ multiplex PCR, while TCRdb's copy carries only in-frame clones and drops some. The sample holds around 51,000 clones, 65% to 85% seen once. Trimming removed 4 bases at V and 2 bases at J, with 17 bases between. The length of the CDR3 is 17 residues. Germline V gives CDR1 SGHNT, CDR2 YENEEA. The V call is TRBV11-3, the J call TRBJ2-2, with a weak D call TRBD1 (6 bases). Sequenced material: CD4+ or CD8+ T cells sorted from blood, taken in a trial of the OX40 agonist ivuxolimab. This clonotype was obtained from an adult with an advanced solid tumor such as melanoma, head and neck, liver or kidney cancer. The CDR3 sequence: CASSSSGWGLNTGELFF. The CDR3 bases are TGTGCCAGCAGCTCCTCGGGGTGGGGGCTAAACACCGGGGAGCTGTTTTTT.